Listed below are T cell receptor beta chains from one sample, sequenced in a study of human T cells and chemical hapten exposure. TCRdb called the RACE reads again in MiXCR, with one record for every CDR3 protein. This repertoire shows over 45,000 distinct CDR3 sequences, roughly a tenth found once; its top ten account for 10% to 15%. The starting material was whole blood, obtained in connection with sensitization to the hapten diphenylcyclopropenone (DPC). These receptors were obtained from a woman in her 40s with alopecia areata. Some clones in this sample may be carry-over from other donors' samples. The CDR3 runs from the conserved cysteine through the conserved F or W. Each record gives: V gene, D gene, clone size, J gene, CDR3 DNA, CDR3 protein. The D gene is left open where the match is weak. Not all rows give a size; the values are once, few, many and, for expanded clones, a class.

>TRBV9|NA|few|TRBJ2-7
TGTGCCAGCAGCGTGGGCCGTAGCTCCTACGAGCAGTACTTC
CASSVGRSSYEQYF
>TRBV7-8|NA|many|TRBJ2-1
TGTGCCAGCAGCTTACCGGCAGGAGCTGAGCAGTTCTTC
CASSLPAGAEQFF
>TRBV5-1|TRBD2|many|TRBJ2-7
TGCGCCAGCAGCGGTATTAGCGGGGACTACGAGCAGTACTTC
CASSGISGDYEQYF
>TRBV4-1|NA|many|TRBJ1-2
TGCGCCAGCAGCCAGACCGCGACAGGAAACTATGGCTACACCTTC
CASSQTATGNYGYTF
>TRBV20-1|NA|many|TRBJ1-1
TGCAGTGCTAGAGATTTCGGGGGGGCCACTGAAGCTTTCTTT
CSARDFGGATEAFF
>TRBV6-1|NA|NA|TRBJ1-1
TGTGCCAGCAGTGATCCCGGCATGAACACTGAAGCTTTCTTT
CASSDPGMNTEAFF
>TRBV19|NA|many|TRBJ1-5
TGTGCCAGTAGTCTCACAGGTGGTGCAAATCAGCCCCAGCATTTT
CASSLTGGANQPQHF
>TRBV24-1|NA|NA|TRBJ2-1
TGTGCCACCAGTGATAGTAGGCGTACAACCTACAATGAGCAGTTCTTC
CATSDSRRTTYNEQFF
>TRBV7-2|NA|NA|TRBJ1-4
TGTGCCAGCAGCTTAGACCCTCAAGTGGCTAATGAAAAACTGTTTTTT
CASSLDPQVANEKLFF
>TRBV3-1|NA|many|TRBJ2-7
TGTGCCAGCAGCGCCATCACCGAGCAGTACTTC
CASSAITEQYF
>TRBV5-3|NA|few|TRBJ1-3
TGTGCCAGAAGCTTGGGGCAGCCGATGCCCTCTGGAAACACCATATATTTT
CARSLGQPMPSGNTIYF
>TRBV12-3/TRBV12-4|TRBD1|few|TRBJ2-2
TGTGCCAGCAGCCTCGGGACAGCCACCGGGGAGCTGTTTTTT
CASSLGTATGELFF
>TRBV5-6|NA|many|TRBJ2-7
TGTGCCAGCAGCCAAACAGTTTACGAGCAGTACTTC
CASSQTVYEQYF
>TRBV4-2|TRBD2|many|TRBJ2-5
TGTGCCAGCAGCCAAAGGACTAGCGGGGGGGCAACGGGAGAGACCCAGTACTTC
CASSQRTSGGATGETQYF
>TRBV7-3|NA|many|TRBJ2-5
TGTGCCAGCAGCCTGCCCCCTGCGGAGACCCAGTACTTC
CASSLPPAETQYF
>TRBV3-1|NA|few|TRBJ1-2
TGTGCCAGCAGCCAAACCGACAGGCCCCGGGGTGGCTACACCTTC
CASSQTDRPRGGYTF
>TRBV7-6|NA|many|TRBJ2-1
TGTGCCAGCTCCAAAGTCTATTCGCGCTACAATGAGCAGTTCTTC
CASSKVYSRYNEQFF
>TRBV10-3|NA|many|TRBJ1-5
TGTGCCATCAGTGAGTCGGGGGTGAGGCAGCCCCAGCATTTT
CAISESGVRQPQHF
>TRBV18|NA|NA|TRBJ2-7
TGTGCCAGCTCAACAGCAGGTGGTGCGGGGTTAGGCTACGAGCAGTACTTC
CASSTAGGAGLGYEQYF
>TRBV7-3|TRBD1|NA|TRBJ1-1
TGTGCCAGCAGCTTAACAGGACAGGGGAACACTGAAGCTTTCTTT
CASSLTGQGNTEAFF
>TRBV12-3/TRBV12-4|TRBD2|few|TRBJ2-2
TGTGCCAGCAGGTTTGGACTAGCGGGCCCGAACACCGGGGAGCTGTTTTTT
CASRFGLAGPNTGELFF
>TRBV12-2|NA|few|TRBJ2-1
TGTGCAAGATCTCCCCCCGCGGTGCTGGAGAGAACCTTC
CARSPPAVLERTF
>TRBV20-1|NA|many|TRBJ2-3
TGCAGTGCTAGAGAAGTGTCGCGAGATACGCAGTATTTT
CSAREVSRDTQYF
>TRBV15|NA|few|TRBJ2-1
TGTGCCACCAGCAGAGATCAAGGGGTTCAGTTCTTC
CATSRDQGVQFF
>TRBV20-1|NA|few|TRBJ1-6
TGCAGTGCTAGGCGGGAGGCGGGGCCTAATTCACCCCTCCACTTT
CSARREAGPNSPLHF
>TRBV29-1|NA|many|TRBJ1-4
TGCAGCGTTGTGGCGGGATATGAAAAACTGTTTTTT
CSVVAGYEKLFF
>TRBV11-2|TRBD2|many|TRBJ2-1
TGTGCCAGCAGCCCGCCGGGACTAGCGGGGGTCCATGAGCAGTTCTTC
CASSPPGLAGVHEQFF
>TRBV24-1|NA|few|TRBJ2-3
TGTGCCACCAGTGATCCCCCTCCTGCAGATACGCAGTATTTT
CATSDPPPADTQYF
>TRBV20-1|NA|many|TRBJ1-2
TGCAGTGCCCGGGAACCCAGGTTATCCTATGGCTACACCTTC
CSAREPRLSYGYTF
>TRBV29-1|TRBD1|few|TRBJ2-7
TGCAGCGTTGAAGGACAGGGGACCTTCTACGAGCAGTACTTC
CSVEGQGTFYEQYF
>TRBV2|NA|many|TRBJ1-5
TGTGCCAGCGGACCAACTAGTACAGGGAGTCAGCCCCAGCATTTT
CASGPTSTGSQPQHF
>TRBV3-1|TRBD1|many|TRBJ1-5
TGTGCCAGCAGCCCAACAGGGGTAAGCAATCAGCCCCAGCATTTT
CASSPTGVSNQPQHF
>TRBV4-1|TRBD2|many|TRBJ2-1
TGCGCCAGCAGCCAAGTAAGAGGACTAGCGGGGTACAATGAGCAGTTCTTC
CASSQVRGLAGYNEQFF
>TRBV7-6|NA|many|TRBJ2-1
TGTGCCAGCACCCTGAGTCCCACGAGGAATGAGCAGTTCTTC
CASTLSPTRNEQFF
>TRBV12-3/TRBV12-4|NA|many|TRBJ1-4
TGTGCCAGCAGTTTATATGAAAAACTGTTTTTT
CASSLYEKLFF
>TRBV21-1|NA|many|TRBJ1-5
TGTGCCAGCAGCAAAGAGGGGGACAGGGTGAGCAATCAGCCCCAGCATTTT
CASSKEGDRVSNQPQHF
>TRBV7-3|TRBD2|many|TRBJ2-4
TGTGCCAGCATTCCCCGGGACCGAGCGGGGGGGCCCGGAAACATTCAGTACTTC
CASIPRDRAGGPGNIQYF
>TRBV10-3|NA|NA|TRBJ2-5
TGTGCCATCAGTGACGCCGACGGCCAAGAGACCCAGTACTTC
CAISDADGQETQYF
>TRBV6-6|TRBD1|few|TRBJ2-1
TGTGCCAGCAGGCCAGAACAGGGGCCCCATTCCTACAATGAGCAGTTCTTC
CASRPEQGPHSYNEQFF
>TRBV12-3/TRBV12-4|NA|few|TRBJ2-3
TGTGCCAGCAGTTTAAGGGGGAGGCGGTGGACAGATACGCAGTATTTT
CASSLRGRRWTDTQYF